Each of the 25 T cell receptor beta chains below was sequenced from the same sample in a study of blood T cell repertoires in COVID-19. The assay was immunoSEQ multiplex PCR, and TCRdb's table has in-frame clones only and misses some. The data hold 490,000 or so clones, with less than 90% observed a single time. Sequenced sample: PBMCs or T cells enriched from blood (not recorded which). All receptors derive from a woman aged 60 to 75 who had recovered from COVID-19.

This chain uses TRBV5-1 with TRBJ2-3, with D uncertain. V was trimmed by 0 bases and J by 2 bases, leaving 13 bases between them. The CDR3 has 16 amino acids. Per the germline V gene, CDR1 is SGHRS and CDR2 is YFSETQ. DNA of the CDR3: TGCGCCAGCAGCTTGGCCCCGATAGCACCCACAGATACGCAGTATTTT. Its translation is CASSLAPIAPTDTQYF.

This sequence joins TRBV9 and TRBJ1-1, with a possible D match to TRBD1 (5 bases). The germline V and J ends were trimmed by 6 bases and 4 bases, with 16 bases remaining between them. The germline V gene encodes CDR1 SGDLS and CDR2 YYNGEE. CDR3 size: 14 residues. The CDR3 sequence is CASTPKGWGTEAFF. The DNA for the CDR3 is TGTGCCAGCACCCCCAAGGGGTGGGGCACTGAAGCTTTCTTT. The complete variable domain, with remaining parts taken from reference TRBV9 and TRBJ1-1, reads DSGVTQTPKHLITATGQRVTLRCSPRSGDLSVYWYQQSLDQGLQFLIQYYNGEERAKGNILERFSAQQFPDLHSELNLSSLELGDSALYFCASTPKGWGTEAFFGQGTRLTVV.

The chain combines TRBV7-8 with TRBJ2-7; possibly TRBD1 for D (5 bases). This CDR3 is 14 amino acids long. V lost 2 bases and J lost 3, with 11 bases in between. From germline, CDR1 is SGHVS and CDR2 FQNEAQ. The CDR3 loop reads CASSLKGPYYEQYV. The CDR3 bases are TGTGCCAGCAGCTTAAAGGGGCCGTACTACGAGCAGTACGTC.

The chain links TRBV6-5 to TRBJ2-7; the D gene is possibly TRBD1 (6 bases). The CDR3 length is 14 residues. Trimming left V 7 bases short and J 1 base short, with 14 bases between. The germline V gene has CDR1 MNHEY and CDR2 SVGAGI. CDR3 amino acids: CASIPTGQSYEQYF. CDR3 DNA sequence: TGTGCCAGCATCCCAACGGGACAATCCTACGAGCAGTACTTC.

The rearrangement joins TRBV7-2 to TRBJ1-1; possibly TRBD1 for D (6 bases). The V gene lost 2 bases and the J gene lost 1 base, with 8 bases spanning the gap. The CDR3 runs to 14 residues. Germline V gene data show CDR1 as SGHTA and CDR2 as FQGNSA. The DNA of the CDR3 is TGTGCCAGCAGCTTATCAGGGGCGAACACTGAAGCTTTCTTT. Translation gives CASSLSGANTEAFF.

As to this clone: Within the sample, other DNA sequences also encode this same CDR3. The J gene is TRBJ2-7, the V gene TRBV18; 9 bases agree with TRBD1. Trimming took 3 bases from V and 2 from J; bases not matched to a gene: 2. The CDR3 is made up of 14 amino acids. Germline V gene sequence: CDR1 KGHSH, CDR2 LQKENI. CDR3 bases: TGTGCCAGCTCACCGGGACAGGGAACCTACGAGCAGTACGTC. This translates into CASSPGQGTYEQYV.

This chain joins TRBV3-1 (or the pseudogene TRBV3-2) and TRBJ2-5, with a weak D call TRBD2 (5 bases). V was clipped by 8 bases and J by 5 bases, with 9 bases between them. This CDR3 is 11 amino acids long. The germline V gene has CDR1 LGHDT and CDR2 YNNKEL (reference sequence). DNA for the CDR3: TGTGCCAGCGGGGAGTCTGAGACCCAGTACTTC. Translated, it gives CASGESETQYF.

This clone was seen a single time. This chain links TRBV5-5 with TRBJ2-2; D gene ambiguous. Trimming left V 3 bases short and J 3 bases short, with 9 bases between. CDR3 size: 14 residues. The germline gives CDR1 SGHKS, CDR2 YYEKEE (reference sequence). CDR3 amino acids: CASSYPSDTGELFF. For the CDR3, the DNA is TGTGCCAGCAGCTACCCTTCGGACACCGGGGAGCTGTTTTTT.

The chain links TRBV21-1 to TRBJ1-1. TRBV21-1 is marked as a pseudogene. The CDR3 has 15 residues. CDR3 loop: CASSNAGTSNTEAFF. DNA for the CDR3: TGTGCCAGCAGCAATGCGGGCACCTCGAACACTGAAGCTTTCTTT.

The rearrangement joins TRBV7-9 to TRBJ1-3, with D possibly TRBD1 on 5 matching bases. Looked up from germline, CDR1 is SEHNR and CDR2 is FQNEAQ (reference sequence). This CDR3 is built from 17 residues. V was pared by 3 bases and J by 0 bases, with 15 bases between. This chain's CDR3 is CASSFMATVSSGNTIYF. The CDR3 coding sequence is TGTGCCAGCAGCTTCATGGCGACAGTGAGCTCTGGAAACACCATATATTTT.

The chain carries TRBV12-5 and TRBJ1-2; 7 nucleotides align to TRBD1. CDR1 and CDR2 from the germline V gene are LGHNT and FRNRAP. The CDR3 is made up of 14 amino acids. With V trimmed by 0 bases and J by 6 bases, 4 bases remained unmatched. CDR3 DNA: TGTGCTAGTGGTTTGGTACGGGACAGTGATGGCTACACCTTC. This codes for CASGLVRDSDGYTF. The full variable domain, rest sourced from reference TRBV12-5 and TRBJ1-2, is DARVTQTPRHKVTEMGQEVTMRCQPILGHNTVFWYRQTMMQGLELLAYFRNRAPLDDSGMPKDRFSAEMPDATLATLKIQPSEPRDSAVYFCASGLVRDSDGYTFGSGTRLTVV.

The chain combines TRBV5-1 with TRBJ2-5; 8 bases agree with TRBD2. Germline values: CDR1 SGHRS, CDR2 YFSETQ. The length of the CDR3 is 17 residues. J gave up 5 bases and V 4 bases, and 16 bases lay outside the gene matches. The CDR3 protein is CASSPNPVTGGRETQYF. The CDR3 DNA reads TGCGCCAGCAGCCCCAACCCCGTGACGGGGGGGCGGGAGACCCAGTACTTC.

V and J are TRBV10-3 and TRBJ2-1; TRBD2 matches at 10 bases. Germline assignment: CDR1 ENHRY and CDR2 SYGVKD. Trimming removed 6 bases from V and 8 bases from J; junction bases left unmatched: 4. The CDR3 consists of 13 residues. CDR3 coding DNA: TGTGCCATCAGGAGCGGGGGGGCACATGAGCAGTTCTTC. Residues: CAIRSGGAHEQFF.

This rearrangement joins TRBV30 to TRBJ1-4, with a possible D match to TRBD1 (5 bases). Germline V gives CDR1 GTSNPN, CDR2 SVGIG (reference sequence). This CDR3 has 11 amino acids. Trimming took off 3 bases at V and 6 bases at J, with 5 bases between the two ends. This chain's CDR3 is CAWSRDEKLFF. CDR3 bases: TGTGCCTGGAGCAGGGATGAAAAACTGTTTTTT.

This clone was observed a single time. The chain recombines TRBV18 with TRBJ2-3; a possible D gene is TRBD2 (5 bases). Per the germline V gene, CDR1 is KGHSH and CDR2 is LQKENI. Deletions cut 3 bases from V and 4 bases from J, with 8 bases between. The CDR3 totals 13 residues. The CDR3, as DNA: TGTGCCAGCTCACCTTTGGAGGCAGATACGCAGTATTTT. Translated, it gives CASSPLEADTQYF. Supplemented by reference TRBV18 and TRBJ2-3, the full variable domain reads NAGVMQNPRHLVRRRGQEARLRCSPMKGHSHVYWYRQLPEEGLKFMVYLQKENIIDESGMPKERFSAEFPKEGPSILRIQQVVRGDSAAYFCASSPLEADTQYFGPGTRLTVL.

The chain couples TRBV5-1 to TRBJ2-7, with 9 bases identical to TRBD1. Germline CDR1 reads SGHRS; CDR2 reads YFSETQ. J lost 5 bases, V lost 5 bases, and 8 bases had no gene match. There are 14 residues in the CDR3. The CDR3 DNA reads TGCGCCAGCAGTCGACAGGGGGTAAGCGACGAGCAGTACTTC. This translates into CASSRQGVSDEQYF.

This clone was seen more than once but under ten times. The rearrangement uses TRBV7-9 and TRBJ1-5, with 8 bases identical to TRBD1. The germline V gene has CDR1 SEHNR and CDR2 FQNEAQ (reference sequence). The CDR3 covers 16 residues. With 5 bases clipped from V and 2 bases from J, the junction kept 8 bases outside the gene matches. The CDR3 here is CASSPSGGFGNQPQHF. CDR3 nucleotides: TGTGCCAGCAGCCCCTCAGGGGGCTTCGGCAATCAGCCCCAGCATTTT.

On this clone itself: The identical CDR3 is also encoded by other nucleotide sequences in the sample. The chain employs TRBV30 and TRBJ2-1, with no clear D. V lost 1 base, J lost 4 bases, and 5 bases lay in between. CDR1 GTSNPN and CDR2 SVGIG come from the germline V gene (reference sequence). CDR3 length: 12 residues. CDR3 loop: CAWSATYNEQFF. The CDR3 region has the DNA TGTGCCTGGAGTGCAACATACAATGAGCAGTTCTTC.

The CDR3 DNA follows: TGTGCCAGTAATTTACAGGGGATCTCTGGAAACACCATATATTTT. Residues: CASNLQGISGNTIYF. V is TRBV19 and J is TRBJ1-3, with 7 bases fitting TRBD1. CDR1 LNHDA and CDR2 SQIVND come from the germline V gene (reference sequence). Losses at the gene ends were 7 bases for V and 0 bases for J; bases not matched to a gene: 6. CDR3 length equals 15 residues.

J is TRBJ1-2 and V is TRBV13; 9 bases are a match to TRBD1. CDR1 PRHDT and CDR2 FYEKMQ come from the germline V gene (reference sequence). Trimming cost V 5 bases and J 6 bases; bases outside gene matches: 10. This CDR3 has 15 residues. CDR3 bases: TGTGCCAGCAGCCCCTACTCCACAGGGGGCCATGGCTACACCTTC. Its protein product is CASSPYSTGGHGYTF.

This chain links TRBV6-1 with TRBJ2-5; D possibly corresponds to TRBD1 (5 bases). The germline V gene encodes CDR1 MNHNS and CDR2 SASEGT. The CDR3 contains 14 residues. With 2 bases removed from V and 2 bases from J, the gap between germline ends came to 9 bases. CDR3 residues: CASSERGRQETQYF. The CDR3, as DNA: TGTGCCAGCAGTGAAAGGGGCAGACAAGAGACCCAGTACTTC.

A few counts support this clone. The sample carries other DNA sequences with the same CDR3. This chain connects TRBV30 to TRBJ1-3; D gene uncertain. The CDR3 extends over 12 amino acids. From germline, CDR1 is GTSNPN and CDR2 SVGIG (reference sequence). Trimming shortened V by 3 bases and J by 4 bases, and 7 bases separated the two germline ends. The CDR3 region is CAWSRGGNTIYF. DNA of the CDR3: TGTGCCTGGAGCCGGGGAGGAAACACCATATATTTT.

The rearrangement joins TRBV7-2 to TRBJ1-2; 7 nucleotides match TRBD1. The CDR3 spans 14 residues. Per germline, CDR1 SGHTA and CDR2 FQGNSA. V trimming: 3 bases; J trimming: 5 bases; junction bases outside the gene matches: 6. The DNA of the CDR3 is TGTGCCAGCAGCTTGACAGGGTCAAAGTATGGCTACACCTTC. Amino acids: CASSLTGSKYGYTF. Full variable domain (remainder filled in from reference TRBV7-2 and TRBJ1-2): GAGVSQSPSNKVTEKGKDVELRCDPISGHTALYWYRQSLGQGLEFLIYFQGNSAPDKSGLPSDRFSAERTGGSVSTLTIQRTQQEDSAVYLCASSLTGSKYGYTFGSGTRLTVV.

The chain has TRBV11-2 and TRBJ2-2; D is ambiguous. The V and J ends lost 1 base and 4 bases respectively, with 13 bases between them. Germline CDR1 is SGHAT and CDR2 is FQNNGV. The CDR3 length is 16 residues. The CDR3 loop reads CASSLVYGVGTGELFF. The DNA of the CDR3 is TGTGCCAGCAGCTTAGTATACGGAGTAGGCACCGGGGAGCTGTTTTTT.

As regards this clone: At one end the junction does not follow the germline gene, possibly because of a read error. This chain uses TRBV9 with TRBJ2-2; 9 nucleotides align to TRBD2. CDR1 is SGDLS and CDR2 is YYNGEE in the germline V gene. This CDR3 is built from 17 residues. For the CDR3, the DNA is TGTGCCAGCAGCCCCTTCGGTTCTAGCGGGAACCCCGGGGAGCTGTTTTTT. It translates to CASSPFGSSGNPGELFF.